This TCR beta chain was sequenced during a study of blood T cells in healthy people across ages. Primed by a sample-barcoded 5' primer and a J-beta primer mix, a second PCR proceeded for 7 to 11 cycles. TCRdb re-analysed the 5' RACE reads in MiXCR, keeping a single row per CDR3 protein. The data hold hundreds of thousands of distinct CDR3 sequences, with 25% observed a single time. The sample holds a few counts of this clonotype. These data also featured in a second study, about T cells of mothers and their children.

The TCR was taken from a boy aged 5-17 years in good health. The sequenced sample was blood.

The CDR3, as DNA: TGCGCCAGCAGCCAAACGGACAGGGGAAGTGAAAAACTGTTTTTT. Translation gives CASSQTDRGSEKLFF. The chain has TRBV4-1 and TRBJ1-4, with 9 bases identical to TRBD1. The V gene's germline CDR1 is MGHRA and CDR2 YSYEKL. V gave up 2 bases and J gave up 7 bases; unmatched junction bases: 5. The CDR3 length is 15 residues.